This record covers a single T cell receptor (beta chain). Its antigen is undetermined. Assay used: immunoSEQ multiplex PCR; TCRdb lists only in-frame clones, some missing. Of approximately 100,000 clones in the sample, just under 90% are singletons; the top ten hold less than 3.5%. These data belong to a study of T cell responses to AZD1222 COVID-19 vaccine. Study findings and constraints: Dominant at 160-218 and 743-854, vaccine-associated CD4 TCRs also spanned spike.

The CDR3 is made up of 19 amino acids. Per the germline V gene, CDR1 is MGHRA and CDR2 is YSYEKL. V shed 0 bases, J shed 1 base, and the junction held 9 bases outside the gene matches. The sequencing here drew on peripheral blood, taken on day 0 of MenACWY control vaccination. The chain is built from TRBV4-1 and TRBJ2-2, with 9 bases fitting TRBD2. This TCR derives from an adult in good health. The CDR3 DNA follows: TGCGCCAGCAGCCAAGAAGGCGTAAGGCGGGGGGGGAACACCGGGGAGCTGTTTTTT. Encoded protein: CASSQEGVRRGGNTGELFF.